The 4 T cell receptor beta chains reported below all come from one sample, sequenced in a study of early T cells in non-severe SARS-CoV-2 infection. TCRdb re-called the 5' RACE reads with MiXCR, one entry per CDR3 protein. Of about 22,000 distinct CDR3 sequences in the sample, around 3.3% were seen once. Sequencing was carried out using whole blood. These receptors were collected from an adult who was a healthcare worker with PCR-confirmed SARS-CoV-2 infection or an uninfected control (not recorded which).

This clonotype was detected many times. The chain carries TRBV7-2 and TRBJ2-3, with 7 nucleotides matching TRBD2. V lost 1 base, J lost 5 bases, and 3 bases stayed unmatched. In germline, CDR1 is SGHTA, CDR2 FQGNSA. The CDR3 length is 14 residues. CDR3 DNA sequence: TGTGCCAGCAGCTTAGGACTAGCTGGAGATACGCAGTATTTT. It specifies CASSLGLAGDTQYF.

This clonotype has at least ten counts. This chain connects TRBV20-1 to TRBJ1-1, with D unresolved. The CDR3 is 13 residues long. V lost 3 bases to trimming and J lost 5 bases, with 13 bases between them. Germline CDR1 and CDR2: DFQATT and SNEGSKA (reference sequence). The CDR3 DNA sequence: TGCAGTGCTAGTGGTAGGGTTAAAACTGAAGCTTTCTTT. It codes for CSASGRVKTEAFF.

This clonotype was observed many times. The V call is TRBV6-4, the J call TRBJ1-6, with unresolved D. This CDR3 is 13 amino acids long. Between the trimmed V and J ends, which lost 1 base and 7 bases, there was a span of 5 bases. Germline loops: CDR1 MRHNA, CDR2 SNTAGT. CDR3 protein: CASSDYKNSPLHF. In DNA form, the CDR3 reads TGTGCCAGCAGTGACTATAAGAATTCACCCCTCCACTTT.

In its sample, this clonotype was seen many times. The chain uses TRBV20-1 and TRBJ1-2, with TRBD1 matching over 10 bases. The CDR3 length is 15 residues. CDR1 is DFQATT, CDR2 SNEGSKA, per germline (reference sequence). With 3 bases clipped from V and 2 bases from J, the junction kept 6 bases outside the gene matches. CDR3 loop: CSARDRDRGNYGYTF. CDR3 sequence (DNA): TGCAGTGCTAGGGATCGGGACAGGGGAAACTATGGCTACACCTTC.